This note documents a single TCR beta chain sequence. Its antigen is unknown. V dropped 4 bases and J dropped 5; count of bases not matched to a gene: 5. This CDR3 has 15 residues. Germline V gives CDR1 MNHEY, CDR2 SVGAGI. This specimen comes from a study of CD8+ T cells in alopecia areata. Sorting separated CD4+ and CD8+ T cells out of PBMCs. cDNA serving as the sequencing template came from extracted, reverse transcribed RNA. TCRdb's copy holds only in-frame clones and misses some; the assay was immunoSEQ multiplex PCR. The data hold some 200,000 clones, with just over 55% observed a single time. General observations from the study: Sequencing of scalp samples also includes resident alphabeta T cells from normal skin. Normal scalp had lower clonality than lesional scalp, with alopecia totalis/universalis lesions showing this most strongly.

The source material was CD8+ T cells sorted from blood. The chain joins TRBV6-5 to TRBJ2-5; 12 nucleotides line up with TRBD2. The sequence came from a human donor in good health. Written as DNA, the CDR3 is TGTGCCAGCAGTTCCGGACTAGCGGGGCCGGAGACCCAGTACTTC. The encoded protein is CASSSGLAGPETQYF.